Presented here are 5 T cell receptor beta chains from one specimen sequenced in a study of blood T cells in healthy people across ages. The authors ran a second PCR of roughly 7 to 11 cycles using a sample-barcoded 5' primer and a J-beta primer mix. TCRdb re-analysed the 5' RACE reads in MiXCR, keeping a single row per CDR3 protein. The repertoire includes 1.5 million to 2 million distinct CDR3 sequences, 25% to 30% of them detected once, and 7.7% sits in the top ten. What was sequenced was blood. These receptors were collected from a woman aged 25 to 45 in good health.

Remarks on this clonotype: This may come from a read error, since a much larger clone is one base off. This rearrangement joins TRBV20-1 to TRBJ2-1; TRBD1 agrees at 10 bases. Trimming at V came to 5 bases and at J to 6 bases, leaving 7 bases not matched to a gene. CDR1 is DFQATT and CDR2 is SNEGSKA in the germline V gene (reference sequence). This CDR3 spans 14 amino acids. CDR3 in amino acids: CSARLWTGGNEQFF. In DNA form, the CDR3 reads TGCAGTGCTCGACTTTGGACAGGGGGCAATGAGCAGTTCTTC.

The chain employs TRBV2 and TRBJ1-1; D not certain. The CDR3 is 14 amino acids. V was pared by 7 bases and J by 3 bases, with 15 bases between. Germline CDR1 and CDR2: SNHLY and FYNNEI. CDR3 DNA sequence: TGTGCCAGCAACAGCATGCGCCAGGACACTGAAGCTTTCTTT. Its protein is CASNSMRQDTEAFF.

Only a few counts were recorded for this clonotype. The chain couples TRBV28 to TRBJ1-2; D may be TRBD1 (5 bases). CDR1 and CDR2 from the germline V gene are MDHEN and SYDVKM. V lost 3 bases, J lost 4 bases, and 15 bases lay in between. This CDR3 has 15 amino acids. As DNA, the CDR3 is TGTGCCAGCAGTTTTGTCCTAGGACAAAGCTATGGCTACACCTTC. Translating it yields CASSFVLGQSYGYTF.

In this sample, this clonotype turned up many times. J is TRBJ2-7 and V is TRBV7-6, with 9 bases aligning to TRBD2. The CDR3 covers 14 residues. After removal of 5 bases from V and 7 bases from J, the junction contained 9 bases not matched to a gene. CDR1 is SGHVS and CDR2 is FNYEAQ in the germline V gene. DNA for the CDR3: TGTGCCAGCAGCCCTAGCGGGGAGCTACGGGAGCAGTACTTC. It encodes CASSPSGELREQYF.

The CDR3 DNA sequence: TGCGCCAGCACGGATATGGGTCATGAGCAGTTCTTC. It is translated as CASTDMGHEQFF. The chain has TRBV5-1 and TRBJ2-1; D is undetermined. Germline V CDR1 and CDR2: SGHRS, YFSETQ. CDR3 length equals 12 residues. V was clipped by 6 bases and J by 8 bases, with 12 bases between them.